This T cell receptor beta chain was recovered during a study of blood T cells in healthy people across ages. Then a second PCR, running roughly 7 to 11 cycles, was carried out with a sample-barcoded 5' primer and a J-beta primer mix. TCRdb independently ran MiXCR on the 5' RACE reads; one entry per CDR3 protein. The sample records around 600,000 distinct CDR3 sequences, more than 45% being singletons. Germline CDR1 and CDR2: DFQATT and SNEGSKA (reference sequence). Trimming stripped 4 bases from V and 13 bases from J, with 12 bases between. The CDR3 sequence is 10 residues long. The chain links TRBV20-1 to TRBJ2-3; a possible D gene is TRBD2 (5 bases). The material sequenced was blood. The clonotype was recovered from a man older than 75 in good health. This CDR3 is CSATRAWEYF. The CDR3 region has the DNA TGCAGTGCTACGAGGGCTTGGGAGTATTTT.